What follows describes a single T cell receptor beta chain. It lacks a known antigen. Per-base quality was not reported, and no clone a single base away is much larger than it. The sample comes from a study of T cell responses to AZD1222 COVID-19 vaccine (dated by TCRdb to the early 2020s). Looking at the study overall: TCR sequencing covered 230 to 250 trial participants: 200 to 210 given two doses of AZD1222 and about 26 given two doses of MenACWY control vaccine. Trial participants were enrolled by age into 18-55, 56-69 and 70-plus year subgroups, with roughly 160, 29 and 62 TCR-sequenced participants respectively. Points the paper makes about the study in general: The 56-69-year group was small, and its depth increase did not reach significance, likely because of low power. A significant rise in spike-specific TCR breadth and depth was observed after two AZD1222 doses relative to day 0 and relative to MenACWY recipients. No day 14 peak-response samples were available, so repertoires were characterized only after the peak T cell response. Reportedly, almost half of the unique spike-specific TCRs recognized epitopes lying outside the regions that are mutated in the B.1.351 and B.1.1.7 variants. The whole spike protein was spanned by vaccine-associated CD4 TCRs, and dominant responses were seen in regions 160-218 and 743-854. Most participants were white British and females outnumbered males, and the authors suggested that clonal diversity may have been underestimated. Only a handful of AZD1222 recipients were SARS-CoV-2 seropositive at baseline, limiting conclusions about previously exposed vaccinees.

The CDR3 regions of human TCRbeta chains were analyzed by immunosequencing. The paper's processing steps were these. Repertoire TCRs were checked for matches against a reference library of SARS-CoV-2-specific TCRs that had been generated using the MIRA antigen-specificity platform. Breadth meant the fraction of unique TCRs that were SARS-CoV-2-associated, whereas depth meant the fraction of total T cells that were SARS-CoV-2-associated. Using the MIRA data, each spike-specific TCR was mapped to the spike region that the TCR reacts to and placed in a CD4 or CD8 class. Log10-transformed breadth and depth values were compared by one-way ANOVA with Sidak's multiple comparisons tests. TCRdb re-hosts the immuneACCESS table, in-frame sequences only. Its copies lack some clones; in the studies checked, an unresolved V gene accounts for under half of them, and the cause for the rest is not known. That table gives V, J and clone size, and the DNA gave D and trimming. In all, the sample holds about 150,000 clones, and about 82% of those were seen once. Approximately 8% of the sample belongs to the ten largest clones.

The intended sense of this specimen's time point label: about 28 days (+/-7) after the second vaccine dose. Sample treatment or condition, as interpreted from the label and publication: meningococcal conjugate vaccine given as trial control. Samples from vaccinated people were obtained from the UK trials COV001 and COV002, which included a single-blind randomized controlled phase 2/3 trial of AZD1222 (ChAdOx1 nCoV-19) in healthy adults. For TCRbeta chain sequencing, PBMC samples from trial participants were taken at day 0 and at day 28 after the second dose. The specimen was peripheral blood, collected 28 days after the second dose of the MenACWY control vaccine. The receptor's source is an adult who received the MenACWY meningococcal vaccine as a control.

In nucleotides, the sequence is TGTGCCAGCAGTCCCTATGCGGGGGATAGATATGGCTACACCTTC. Translated, it gives CASSPYAGDRYGYTF. The chain joins TRBV28 to TRBJ1-2; matching of 5 bases hints at TRBD1 as the D gene. Including the terminal cysteine and phenylalanine, the CDR3 comprises 15 residues. Only CDR3 DNA remains: 45 bases, in frame from the first base. Trimming removed 5 bases from V and 5 bases from J, leaving 18 bases between the germline ends. The germline V gene encodes CDR1 MDHEN and CDR2 SYDVKM.